This T cell receptor (beta chain) comes out of a study of CD8+CD57+ T cells in acquired aplastic anemia. This clonotype appeared a few times. The use of genomic DNA as template underpinned the TCR beta VDJ and CDR3 profiling. TCRdb reprocessed the reads via MiXCR and lists one record per CDR3 protein. The sample contains tens of thousands of distinct CDR3 sequences, around 44% of which appear only once. Losses at the gene ends were 4 bases for V and 3 bases for J; bases not matched to a gene: 8. The CDR3 runs to 16 residues. The V gene's germline CDR1 is LNHNV and CDR2 YYDKDF (reference sequence). Sample: sorted CD4+, CD8+, or CD8+CD57+ T cells (not recorded which) from PBMCs. The rearrangement joins TRBV15 to TRBJ1-1; 10 bases line up with TRBD1. The TCR comes from a human donor in good health, serving as a control. This CDR3 reads CATSIGGQGSYTEAFF. The DNA of the CDR3 is TGTGCCACCAGCATAGGGGGACAGGGGTCGTACACTGAAGCTTTCTTT.